Reported below is one T cell receptor (beta chain). A junction boundary mismatches the germline segment, possibly from a read error. The data were taken from a study of molecular identifiers for immune sequencing clone quantification. TCRdb redid the calling of the PCR reads with MiXCR, one entry per CDR3 protein. The sample shows hundreds of thousands of distinct CDR3 sequences, around 25% of them seen only once. Investigators produced naive CD8 libraries from 20,000 to 1,000,000 sorted cells, drawing on 10%, 30% or 50% RNA. The clonotype originates from a human donor in good health. Some libraries in this study had Jurkat cell RNA spiked in. The sample consisted of naive CD8+ T cells from blood, with Jurkat cell RNA spiked in. Subset defined: FACS-sorted CD8+CD4-CCR7+CD45RA+ naive T cells.

The CDR3 sequence is CASSLSKGSGNAIYF. The CDR3 coding sequence is TGTGCCAGCAGTTTATCGAAGGGCTCGGGAAACGCCATATATTTT. The chain carries TRBV27 and TRBJ1-3; D gene uncertain. Per germline, CDR1 MNHEY and CDR2 SMNVEV (reference sequence). The CDR3 sequence is 15 residues long.